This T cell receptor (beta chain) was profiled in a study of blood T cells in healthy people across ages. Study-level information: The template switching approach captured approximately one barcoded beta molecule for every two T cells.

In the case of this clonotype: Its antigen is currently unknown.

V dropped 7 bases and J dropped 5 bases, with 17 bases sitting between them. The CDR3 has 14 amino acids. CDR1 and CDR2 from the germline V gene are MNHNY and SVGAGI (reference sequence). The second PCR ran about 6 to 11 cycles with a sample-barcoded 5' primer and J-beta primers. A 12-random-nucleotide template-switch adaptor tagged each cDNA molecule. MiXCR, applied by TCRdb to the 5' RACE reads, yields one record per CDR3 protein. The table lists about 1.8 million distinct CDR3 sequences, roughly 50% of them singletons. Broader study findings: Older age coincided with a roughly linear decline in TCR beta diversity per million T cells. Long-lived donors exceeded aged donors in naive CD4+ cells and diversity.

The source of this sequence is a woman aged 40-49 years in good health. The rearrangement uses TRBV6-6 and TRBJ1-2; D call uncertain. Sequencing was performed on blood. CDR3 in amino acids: CASNQKEGRYGYTF. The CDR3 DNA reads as TGTGCCAGCAATCAAAAGGAGGGCCGGTATGGCTACACCTTC.